The clone carrying this TCR beta chain was seen more than once but under ten times. The CDR3 is 16 residues long. Germline V lookup: CDR1 SEHNR, CDR2 FQNEAQ (reference sequence). V lost 0 bases and J lost 3; bases outside the gene matches: 6. This entry is derived from a study of early T cells in non-severe SARS-CoV-2 infection. Whole-study context: Alpha and beta chains were unpaired, from unsorted whole-blood bulk RNA.

Molecules of cDNA were individually given unique molecular identifiers that were attached to them. TCRdb itself ran the 5' RACE reads through MiXCR, one entry per CDR3 protein. In the table there are more than 85,000 distinct CDR3 sequences, 16% of which are singletons. The rearrangement joins TRBV7-9 to TRBJ1-1; 8 positions match TRBD1. Sequencing used whole blood. The TCR comes from an adult who was a healthcare worker with PCR-confirmed SARS-CoV-2 infection or an uninfected control (not recorded which). CDR3 in DNA: TGTGCCAGCAGCTTAGCATTGGACAGGGAGGACACTGAAGCTTTCTTT. Protein sequence: CASSLALDREDTEAFF.